This paragraph covers one T cell receptor beta chain sequence. An end of the junction differs from the germline gene, which may be a read error. The germline gives CDR1 GTSNPN, CDR2 SVGIG (reference sequence). This CDR3 comprises 14 residues. Source study methods: Estimated nucleated cell counts came from reference gene primer amplification. The method was immunoSEQ multiplex PCR; TCRdb's version includes in-frame clones alone and lacks a portion of them. The V and J calls and clone size are taken from that table; D and trimming were inferred from the DNA. This table holds about 98,000 clones, around 90% found once. The data are from a study of blood T cell repertoires in COVID-19. Study overall: In each case, the material was cDNA or gDNA derived from T cells, B-cell-depleted T cells, or PBMCs.

Sequencing was carried out using peripheral blood. The chain links TRBV30 to TRBJ2-5; 7 positions match TRBD1. This clonotype was obtained from an older man with acute or convalescent COVID-19. The DNA for the CDR3 is TGTGCCTGGAGCGGGGACAGTGGACAAGGGACCCAGTACTTC. Translating it yields CAWSGDSGQGTQYF.